Here is one T cell receptor (beta chain) with its context. Its antigen is undetermined. This CDR3 region has 14 residues. Looked up from germline, CDR1 is MNHEY and CDR2 is SVGAGI. V gave up 5 bases and J gave up 7 bases; unmatched junction bases: 7. The PCR had 60 Vbeta and 13 Jbeta primers. TCRdb's copy holds only in-frame clones and misses some; the assay was immunoSEQ multiplex PCR. This table holds tens of thousands of clones, 65% to 80% found once. This entry comes from a study of cytomegalovirus exposure and HLA in healthy donors. Study-level background: The 110 million or so unique TCR beta sequences, from around 200 million T cells, were found by an earlier analysis. General study points: Among donors in an Asian-associated ancestry cluster, a later analysis reportedly found fewer N-insertions than the roughly 700-donor mean.

This chain joins TRBV6-5 and TRBJ1-5; 8 bases are shared with TRBD1. Sequencing was carried out using PBMCs. The TCR was taken from a man aged 25 to 45 in good health and CMV-seropositive. The CDR3 spells CASSDEGTGQPQHF. The CDR3 nucleotides are TGTGCCAGCAGTGACGAAGGGACAGGACAGCCCCAGCATTTT.